The clone carrying this TCR beta chain was seen once. Its antigen remains unidentified. The library was made from cDNA and included unique molecular identifiers. Out of about 0.9 to 10 million T cells, a few hundred thousand cDNA molecules were generated. TCRdb processed the PCR reads anew with MiXCR; each CDR3 protein has one entry. The data show hundreds of thousands of distinct CDR3 sequences, 59% seen once. These data originate in a study of post-analysis software for immune sequencing data. Overall study context: Relapsing-remitting, secondary progressive and progressive-relapsing forms made up the multiple sclerosis disease courses.

V dropped 6 bases and J dropped 6; count of bases not matched to a gene: 14. The CDR3 loop spans 16 amino acids. From germline, CDR1 is ENHRY and CDR2 SYGVKD. Findings and caveats of the study: Roughly 5 TRBV segments, TRBV5-6, TRBV5-1 and TRBV20-1 among them, were found more frequent in patients than controls.

Sequenced input: blood. This sequence was found in a girl aged 2 to 10 with multiple sclerosis. The chain combines TRBV10-3 with TRBJ2-1; 7 positions agree with TRBD1. CDR3 DNA sequence: TGTGCCATCAGCGCAACCACAGGGGTGAAGGGCAATGAGCAGTTCTTC. Residues: CAISATTGVKGNEQFF.